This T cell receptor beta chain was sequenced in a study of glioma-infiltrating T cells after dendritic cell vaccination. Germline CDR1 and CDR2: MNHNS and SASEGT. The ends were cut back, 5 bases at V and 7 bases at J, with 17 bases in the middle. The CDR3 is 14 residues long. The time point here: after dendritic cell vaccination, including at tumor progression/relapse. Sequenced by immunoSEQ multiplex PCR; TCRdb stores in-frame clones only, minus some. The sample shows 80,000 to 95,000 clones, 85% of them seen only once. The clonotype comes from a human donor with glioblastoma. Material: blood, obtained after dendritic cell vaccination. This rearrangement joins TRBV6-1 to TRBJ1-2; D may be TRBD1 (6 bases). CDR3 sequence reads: CASSQGGGARGYTF. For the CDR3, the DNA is TGTGCCAGCAGTCAAGGCGGGGGGGCGCGTGGCTACACCTTC.